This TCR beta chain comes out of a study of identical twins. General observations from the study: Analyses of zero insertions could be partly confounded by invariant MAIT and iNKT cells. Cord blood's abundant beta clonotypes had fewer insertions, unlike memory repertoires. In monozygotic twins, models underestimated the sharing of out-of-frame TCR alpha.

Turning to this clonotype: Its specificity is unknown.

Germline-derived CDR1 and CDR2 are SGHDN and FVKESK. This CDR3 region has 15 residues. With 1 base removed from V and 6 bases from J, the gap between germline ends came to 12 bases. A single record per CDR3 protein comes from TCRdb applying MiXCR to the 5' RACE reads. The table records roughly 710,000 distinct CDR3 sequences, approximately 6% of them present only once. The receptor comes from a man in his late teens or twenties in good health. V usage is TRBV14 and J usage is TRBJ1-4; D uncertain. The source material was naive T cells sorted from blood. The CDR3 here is CASSQAADGYEKLFF. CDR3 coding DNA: TGTGCCAGCAGCCAAGCGGCAGACGGATATGAAAAACTGTTTTTT.